Presented here are 9 T cell receptor beta chains from one specimen sequenced in a study of graft-versus-host responses after intestinal transplantation. The table came from immunoSEQ multiplex PCR; TCRdb's copy has only in-frame clones and leaves some out. The table shows 5,000 to 6,500 clones, with 33% occurring only once. Some 200,000 CFSE-labeled responder cells were plated with some 200,000 irradiated, violet-dye-labeled stimulator cells. The sequences come from alloreactive CD8+ T cells from a mixed lymphocyte reaction culture, collected before intestinal transplant. Subset described: CFSE-low proliferating T cells sorted from roughly 6-day pre-transplant mixed lymphocyte reaction (GvH or HvG direction). These receptors all stem from a human patient who received an intestinal transplant.

V and J are TRBV2 and TRBJ2-1; no firm D call. The CDR3 runs 12 residues. Germline CDR1 is SNHLY and CDR2 is FYNNEI. The ends were cut back, 3 bases at V and 10 bases at J, with 10 bases in the middle. As DNA, the CDR3 is TGTGCCAGCAGTGATAATGCAGCGGAGCAGTTCTTC. Protein product: CASSDNAAEQFF. The full variable domain, rest sourced from reference TRBV2 and TRBJ2-1, is EPEVTQTPSHQVTQMGQEVILRCVPISNHLYFYWYRQILGQKVEFLVSFYNNEISEKSEIFDDQFSVERPDGSNFTLKIRSTKLEDSAMYFCASSDNAAEQFFGPGTRLTVL.

J is TRBJ2-1 and V is TRBV21-1; TRBD2 was called by the table and not checked on the DNA. TRBV21-1 is shown as a pseudogene. The CDR3 runs 16 residues. CDR3 sequence reads: CASSRPTSGVYNEQFF. CDR3 in DNA: TGTGCCAGCAGCCGACCGACTAGCGGGGTTTACAATGAGCAGTTCTTC.

The chain couples TRBV27 to TRBJ2-5, with TRBD2 matching over 10 bases. Germline trimming cut 6 bases from V and 5 bases from J; bases unmatched to any gene: 15. The CDR3 length is 17 residues. CDR1 and CDR2 (germline): MNHEY, SMNVEV (reference sequence). CDR3 nucleotides: TGTGCCAGCAGGGAACAGCAGCTAAGCGGGAGGGTCGAGACCCAGTACTTC. Its translation: CASREQQLSGRVETQYF.

The chain carries TRBV2 and TRBJ2-3; 7 bases fit TRBD1. Unmatched junction bases numbered 12, after V lost 3 bases and J lost 0 bases. Germline loops: CDR1 SNHLY, CDR2 FYNNEI. The CDR3 runs to 18 residues. In nucleotides, the CDR3 is TGTGCCAGCAGTGACACAGGGGTACTTTCTCCTAGCACAGATACGCAGTATTTT. Protein sequence: CASSDTGVLSPSTDTQYF.

The chain uses TRBV19 and TRBJ2-3; TRBD1 matches 7 bases. This CDR3 region has 15 residues. V gave up 3 bases and J gave up 0 bases; unmatched junction bases: 3. CDR1 and CDR2 (germline): LNHDA, SQIVND (reference sequence). The CDR3 DNA sequence: TGTGCCAGTAGTATGGGACAGACTAGCACAGATACGCAGTATTTT. Translation: CASSMGQTSTDTQYF.

V gene TRBV7-6 combines with J gene TRBJ2-5; possibly TRBD2 for D (5 bases). Germline V gene data show CDR1 as SGHVS and CDR2 as FNYEAQ. The length of the CDR3 is 13 residues. Trimming stripped 5 bases from V and 5 bases from J, with 12 bases between. The chain's CDR3 is CASSPLRGETQYF. The CDR3 DNA is TGTGCCAGCAGCCCCCTCAGAGGGGAGACCCAGTACTTC.

This clone has just a few counts. This chain links TRBV11-2 with TRBJ2-1; 8 positions agree with TRBD2. V dropped 7 bases and J dropped 4; count of bases not matched to a gene: 12. Looked up from germline, CDR1 is SGHAT and CDR2 is FQNNGV. The CDR3 loop spans 16 amino acids. CDR3 sequence (DNA): TGTGCCAGCAACTTCTGGGGGCGGGAGGTTTACAATGAGCAGTTCTTC. Protein: CASNFWGREVYNEQFF.

The chain carries TRBV2 and TRBJ1-6; perhaps TRBD1 as D (6 bases). The germline V gene has CDR1 SNHLY and CDR2 FYNNEI. The CDR3 has 15 residues. V was shortened by 6 bases and J by 7 bases, with 16 bases between the two germline ends. The CDR3: CASSTRGGSNSPLHF. The CDR3 DNA is TGTGCCAGCAGCACAAGGGGGGGTTCGAATTCACCCCTCCACTTT.

The chain recombines TRBV7-3 with TRBJ2-5, with a weak D call TRBD2 (6 bases). Trimming left V 2 bases short and J 5 bases short, with 15 bases between. This CDR3 is built from 15 residues. Germline V gene lookup returns CDR1 SGHTA and CDR2 FQGTGA. The CDR3 sequence is CASSLVGSGGETQYF. The CDR3 coding sequence is TGTGCCAGCAGCTTAGTCGGGAGTGGCGGGGAGACCCAGTACTTC.